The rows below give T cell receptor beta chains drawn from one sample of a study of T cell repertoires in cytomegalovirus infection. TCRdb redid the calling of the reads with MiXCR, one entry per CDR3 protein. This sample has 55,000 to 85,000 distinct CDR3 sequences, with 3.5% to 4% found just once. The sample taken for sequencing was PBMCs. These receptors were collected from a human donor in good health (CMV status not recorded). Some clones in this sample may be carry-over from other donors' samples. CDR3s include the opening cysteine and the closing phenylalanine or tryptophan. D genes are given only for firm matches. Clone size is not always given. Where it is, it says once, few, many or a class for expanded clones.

CASSSLTSGANVLTF	TGTGCCAGCAGCTCTTTAACCTCTGGGGCCAACGTCCTGACTTTC	many	TRBV7-4	TRBJ2-6	-
CASSYRRGPGTEAFF	TGCGCCAGCAGCTACCGCAGGGGGCCGGGCACTGAAGCTTTCTTT	many	TRBV4-1	TRBJ1-1	TRBD1
CASSLGQRVEQYF	TGTGCCAGCAGCTTAGGGCAGAGAGTAGAGCAGTACTTC	many	TRBV7-2	TRBJ2-7	-
CASSLVGGPQTQYF	TGTGCCAGCAGCTTAGTTGGGGGGCCGCAGACCCAGTACTTC	many	TRBV7-2	TRBJ2-5	-
CASSLNGEETQYF	TGTGCCAGCAGCTTGAACGGGGAAGAGACCCAGTACTTC	many	TRBV7-2	TRBJ2-5	-
CASSILIGTGNTEAFF	TGTGCCAGTAGTATCCTAATCGGGACGGGGAACACTGAAGCTTTCTTT	many	TRBV19	TRBJ1-1	-
CASSFERDGELFF	TGTGCCAGCAGTTTTGAGCGGGACGGGGAGCTGTTTTTT	few	TRBV2	TRBJ2-2	TRBD2
CASSLAPVNTEAFF	TGTGCCAGCAGTTTAGCGCCTGTGAACACTGAAGCTTTCTTT	many	TRBV12-3/TRBV12-4	TRBJ1-1	-
CASTGVGGHGYTF	TGTGCCAGCACAGGAGTTGGAGGGCATGGCTACACCTTC	many	TRBV25-1	TRBJ1-2	-
CASKPGLAWYEQFF	TGTGCCAGCAAACCGGGACTAGCTTGGTACGAGCAGTTCTTC	many	TRBV6-2/TRBV6-3	TRBJ2-1	TRBD2
CASSSSTGGHGYTF	TGTGCCAGCAGCTCATCCACAGGGGGCCACGGCTACACCTTC	many	TRBV7-2	TRBJ1-2	TRBD1
CASSPLPDAGYTF	TGTGCCAGCAGCCCCCTCCCGGACGCGGGCTACACCTTC	many	TRBV28	TRBJ1-2	-
CASSFGPPSSGNTIYF	TGTGCCAGCAGCTTCGGACCACCGAGCTCTGGAAACACCATATATTTT	many	TRBV7-3	TRBJ1-3	-
CASLGSGRGEQFF	TGTGCCAGCCTCGGTAGCGGGAGGGGTGAGCAGTTCTTC	many	TRBV2	TRBJ2-1	TRBD2
CASSQVSGGPQHF	TGCGCCAGCAGCCAAGTTTCGGGTGGTCCCCAGCATTTT	many	TRBV4-1	TRBJ1-5	-
CASSLAGALSSSYEQYF	TGTGCCAGCAGCTTAGCGGGGGCGCTGTCTAGCTCCTACGAGCAGTACTTC	many	TRBV7-2	TRBJ2-7	-
CASSPFSGEIFGTQYF	TGTGCCAGCAGCCCATTCAGCGGGGAAATATTTGGTACGCAGTATTTT	many	TRBV7-2	TRBJ2-3	TRBD2
CASNKPGQGTQETQYF	TGTGCCAGCAATAAACCGGGACAGGGGACCCAAGAGACCCAGTACTTC	-	TRBV28	TRBJ2-5	TRBD1
CASSRGDGSYNEQFF	TGTGCCAGTAGTAGAGGGGACGGCTCCTACAATGAGCAGTTCTTC	-	TRBV19	TRBJ2-1	-
CASSLAFGRNQPQHF	TGTGCCAGCAGCTTAGCGTTCGGCCGCAATCAGCCCCAGCATTTT	many	TRBV7-2	TRBJ1-5	-
CASRISGPKGQAQYF	TGTGCCAGCAGAATATCGGGACCCAAGGGGCAGGCCCAGTACTTC	many	TRBV5-4	TRBJ2-5	-
CASSFPLDRLGNQPRHF	TGTGCCAGCAGTTTCCCCCTCGACAGGCTAGGCAATCAGCCCCGGCATTTT	many	TRBV28	TRBJ1-5	-
CASSSTGSSGAYEQYF	TGTGCCAGCAGTTCGACAGGCTCTAGCGGGGCATACGAGCAGTACTTC	many	TRBV7-9	TRBJ2-7	TRBD2
CASKSYLGSDTQYF	TGTGCCAGTAAGTCGTACCTAGGCTCGGATACGCAGTATTTT	-	TRBV10-3	TRBJ2-3	-
CASSLVPRRSPLHF	TGTGCCAGCAGCTTAGTTCCAAGGCGTTCACCCCTCCACTTT	many	TRBV7-4	TRBJ1-6	-
CAISAGTGKDEQYF	TGTGCCATCAGTGCCGGGACAGGGAAGGACGAGCAGTACTTC	many	TRBV10-3	TRBJ2-7	TRBD1
CASSRGTAGRDTQYF	TGTGCCAGCAGCCGTGGGACCGCAGGGAGGGATACGCAGTATTTT	many	TRBV7-2	TRBJ2-3	-
CASSFLGGSGNTIYF	TGTGCCAGCAGCTTTTTGGGGGGGTCTGGAAACACCATATATTTT	-	TRBV7-2	TRBJ1-3	-
CASSLVWTSGQETQYF	TGTGCCAGCAGCTTAGTGTGGACTAGCGGGCAAGAGACCCAGTACTTC	many	TRBV7-2	TRBJ2-5	TRBD2
CASSPRSPYEQYF	TGTGCCAGCAGCCCACGGAGCCCCTACGAGCAGTACTTC	many	TRBV7-2	TRBJ2-7	-
CASSHRTESYEKLFF	TGCGCCAGCAGCCACCGGACGGAGAGTTATGAAAAACTGTTTTTT	many	TRBV4-1	TRBJ1-4	-
CASSLGLAGGEQYF	TGTGCCAGCAGCTTAGGCCTAGCGGGAGGGGAGCAGTACTTC	many	TRBV7-8	TRBJ2-7	TRBD2
CASSRDPGAPYEQYF	TGTGCCAGCAGCCGCGACCCAGGGGCCCCTTACGAGCAGTACTTC	many	TRBV7-9	TRBJ2-7	-
CASSPRTGNYGYTF	TGTGCCAGCAGCCCTAGGACAGGAAACTATGGCTACACCTTC	many	TRBV7-2	TRBJ1-2	TRBD1
CASKRRENTGELFF	TGTGCCAGCAAGAGACGGGAGAACACCGGGGAGCTGTTTTTT	few	TRBV7-9	TRBJ2-2	-
CASSSFNSLGYTF	TGTGCCAGCAGCTCCTTCAACAGCCTTGGCTACACCTTC	many	TRBV7-2	TRBJ1-2	-
CASSFGANTYNEQFF	TGTGCCAGCAGTTTTGGGGCCAATACCTACAATGAGCAGTTCTTC	few	TRBV12-3/TRBV12-4	TRBJ2-1	-
CASSLSGAGGPVDEQYF	TGTGCCAGCAGCTTATCTGGGGCGGGAGGGCCCGTCGACGAGCAGTACTTC	many	TRBV7-9	TRBJ2-7	TRBD2
CASSAGTGGGNQPQHF	TGTGCCAGCAGCGCAGGGACAGGGGGTGGCAATCAGCCCCAGCATTTT	many	TRBV7-9	TRBJ1-5	TRBD1
CAISESKGQGPFF	TGTGCCATCAGTGAGTCGAAAGGACAGGGACCTTTCTTT	many	TRBV10-3	TRBJ1-1	TRBD1
CASSTLIGVIQYF	TGTGCCAGCAGTACCCTTATTGGAGTGATTCAGTACTTC	many	TRBV6-1	TRBJ2-4	-
CASSSGQGDNQPQHF	TGTGCCAGCAGCTCCGGACAGGGGGACAATCAGCCCCAGCATTTT	many	TRBV7-9	TRBJ1-5	TRBD1
CASSSGLAGGYEQYF	TGTGCCAGCAGTTCGGGACTAGCGGGAGGCTACGAGCAGTACTTC	many	TRBV12-3/TRBV12-4	TRBJ2-7	TRBD2
CASSLGRNQPQHF	TGTGCCAGCAGTCTTGGACGAAATCAGCCCCAGCATTTT	many	TRBV7-2	TRBJ1-5	-